The rows below give T cell receptor beta chains drawn from one sample of a study of CD8 T cells in ankylosing spondylitis. Using its own MiXCR run on the 5' RACE reads, TCRdb lists one record per CDR3 protein. Found here are 200,000 to 300,000 distinct CDR3 sequences, around a tenth of them singletons; the top ten hold roughly 6.8%. The specimen was blood, either unsorted or a sorted T cell fraction (not recorded which). The receptors derive from a male donor with ankylosing spondylitis or in good health (not recorded which). Both conserved end residues are part of each CDR3. D genes are given only for firm matches. Clone size is given for some rows only: seen once, a few or many times, or a class if the clone is expanded.

CDR3 protein,CDR3 DNA,J gene,D gene,clone size,V gene
CASSPIGGGNTGELFF,TGCGCCAGCAGCCCGATAGGTGGGGGCAACACCGGGGAGCTGTTTTTT,TRBJ2-2,-,few,TRBV5-1
CASSPRQGRDSPLHF,TGTGCCAGCAGCCCCCGACAGGGGCGGGATTCACCCCTCCACTTT,TRBJ1-6,TRBD1,few,TRBV6-1
CSVQAGGTEAFF,TGCAGTGTCCAAGCCGGGGGGACTGAAGCTTTCTTT,TRBJ1-1,-,many,TRBV20-1
CASSPNRDLYNEQFF,TGTGCCAGCTCACCCAACCGGGACTTATACAATGAGCAGTTCTTC,TRBJ2-1,-,many,TRBV18
CAISEGLAQETQYF,TGTGCCATCAGTGAGGGACTCGCTCAAGAGACCCAGTACTTC,TRBJ2-5,-,many,TRBV10-3
CASSDDRDTEAFF,TGTGCCAGCAGCGATGACAGGGACACTGAAGCTTTCTTT,TRBJ1-1,TRBD1,few,TRBV2
CASSLDVGLDYGYTF,TGTGCCAGCAGCTTGGATGTGGGGCTAGACTATGGCTACACCTTC,TRBJ1-2,-,-,TRBV5-5
CSGTRRPGGGTDTQYF,TGCAGTGGTACCAGGAGGCCAGGGGGAGGCACAGATACGCAGTATTTT,TRBJ2-3,TRBD1,few,TRBV20-1
CASRRTGAMNTEAFF,TGTGCCAGCAGGCGGACAGGGGCCATGAACACTGAAGCTTTCTTT,TRBJ1-1,TRBD1,few,TRBV7-9
CSARDWADTQYF,TGCAGTGCTAGAGATTGGGCGGATACGCAGTATTTT,TRBJ2-3,-,many,TRBV20-1
CSARDRLAGNTGELFF,TGCAGTGCTAGAGATCGGCTAGCGGGGAACACCGGGGAGCTGTTTTTT,TRBJ2-2,TRBD2,many,TRBV20-1
CASSLVLAGGDEQFF,TGCGCCAGCAGCTTGGTGCTAGCGGGGGGCGATGAGCAGTTCTTC,TRBJ2-1,TRBD2,many,TRBV5-1
CASSLSQENIQYF,TGTGCCAGCAGCTTAAGCCAGGAAAACATTCAGTACTTC,TRBJ2-4,-,few,TRBV7-9
CASSDWTGTYEQYF,TGTGCCAGCAGCGATTGGACAGGGACCTACGAGCAGTACTTC,TRBJ2-7,TRBD1,-,TRBV3-1
CASSLQVSGGRTMEQFF,TGTGCCAGCAGCTTACAGGTCTCGGGGGGTAGAACCATGGAGCAGTTCTTC,TRBJ2-1,TRBD2,many,TRBV11-2
CSASTTGGVYEQYF,TGCAGTGCTAGCACCACAGGGGGTGTTTACGAGCAGTACTTC,TRBJ2-7,TRBD1,once,TRBV20-1
CASSLGGEGTYEQYF,TGTGCCAGCAGCTTAGGGGGAGAGGGCACCTACGAGCAGTACTTC,TRBJ2-7,-,-,TRBV7-8
CSAIGLAGFYEQYF,TGCAGTGCTATCGGACTAGCGGGGTTCTACGAGCAGTACTTC,TRBJ2-7,TRBD2,many,TRBV20-1
CSARVTATYGYTF,TGCAGTGCTAGAGTAACAGCCACTTATGGCTACACCTTC,TRBJ1-2,-,-,TRBV20-1
CASSFMRENNEQFF,TGCGCCAGCAGCTTTATGCGGGAAAACAATGAGCAGTTCTTC,TRBJ2-1,-,many,TRBV5-1
CASSPGTRDYNEQFF,TGTGCCAGCAGCCCCGGGACTAGAGACTACAATGAGCAGTTCTTC,TRBJ2-1,TRBD2,few,TRBV4-2
CASRGQGLETQYF,TGTGCCAGCAGGGGACAGGGTTTAGAGACCCAGTACTTC,TRBJ2-5,TRBD1,many,TRBV6-1
CASRGQPDLYGYTF,TGTGCCAGCAGGGGACAGCCTGATCTCTATGGCTACACCTTC,TRBJ1-2,TRBD1,many,TRBV27
CASSLARGRTGELFF,TGCGCCAGCAGCTTGGCCAGGGGGCGCACCGGGGAGCTGTTTTTT,TRBJ2-2,TRBD1,many,TRBV5-1
CSAKPGQGYEQYF,TGCAGTGCTAAACCGGGACAGGGCTACGAGCAGTACTTC,TRBJ2-7,TRBD1,many,TRBV20-1
CSVAFGQGAADTQYF,TGCAGCGTTGCATTCGGACAGGGGGCTGCAGATACGCAGTATTTT,TRBJ2-3,TRBD1,many,TRBV29-1
CASSLVDSEAFF,TGTGCCAGCAGCTTGGTGGATAGTGAAGCTTTCTTT,TRBJ1-1,-,many,TRBV7-9
CASSETIAGGSYNEQFF,TGTGCCAGCAGTGAGACTATAGCGGGAGGCTCCTACAATGAGCAGTTCTTC,TRBJ2-1,TRBD2,few,TRBV6-1
CASIGTSGNNNEQFF,TGTGCCAGCATCGGGACTAGCGGGAATAACAATGAGCAGTTCTTC,TRBJ2-1,TRBD2,-,TRBV6-1
CASSLQRGVYNEQFF,TGCGCCAGCAGCTTGCAGCGGGGGGTCTACAATGAGCAGTTCTTC,TRBJ2-1,TRBD2,many,TRBV5-1
CASSETSGANTGELFF,TGCGCCAGCAGCGAAACTAGCGGGGCAAACACCGGGGAGCTGTTTTTT,TRBJ2-2,TRBD2,many,TRBV5-1
CASSKERCGYTF,TGTGCCAGCAGCAAAGAAAGGTGCGGCTACACCTTC,TRBJ1-2,-,many,TRBV21-1
CASSDSGGGGTDTQYF,TGTGCCAGCAGTGACTCTGGGGGGGGCGGCACAGATACGCAGTATTTT,TRBJ2-3,-,-,TRBV6-4
CASSSGQEEKLFF,TGTGCCAGCAGTTCGGGACAGGAGGAAAAACTGTTTTTT,TRBJ1-4,TRBD1,many,TRBV28
CASSLRGRTVEQFF,TGTGCCAGCAGTTTAAGGGGCCGCACAGTTGAGCAGTTCTTC,TRBJ2-1,-,few,TRBV28
CSVDGTPSYYNEQFF,TGCAGTGTTGACGGGACACCTTCGTACTACAATGAGCAGTTCTTC,TRBJ2-1,-,many,TRBV20-1
CASSLEGGKNQPQHF,TGCGCCAGCAGCTTGGAGGGTGGTAAGAATCAGCCCCAGCATTTT,TRBJ1-5,-,many,TRBV5-1
CSVKGLAGYEQYF,TGCAGCGTAAAGGGACTAGCGGGCTACGAGCAGTACTTC,TRBJ2-7,TRBD2,-,TRBV29-1
CATSGPGTRRESGYTF,TGTGCCACCAGTGGTCCAGGGACCCGCCGGGAATCCGGCTACACCTTC,TRBJ1-2,-,many,TRBV24-1
CSGEISYEQYF,TGCAGTGGTGAGATCTCCTACGAGCAGTACTTC,TRBJ2-7,-,few,TRBV20-1
CASSLGYQETQYF,TGTGCCAGCAGTCTCGGCTACCAAGAGACCCAGTACTTC,TRBJ2-5,-,-,TRBV12-3/TRBV12-4
CASSRMRGGLGEQFF,TGTGCCAGCAGTCGCATGCGGGGGGGACTCGGTGAGCAGTTCTTC,TRBJ2-1,TRBD2,-,TRBV11-3